These T cell receptor beta chains were read from a single sample in a study of technical replicates of blood from a few donors. Assay: immunoSEQ multiplex PCR; the TCRdb copy retains only in-frame clones and omits some. The data show 75,000 to 100,000 clones, with less than 95% seen just once and roughly 0.31% held by the top ten. Material: T cells isolated from PBMCs. Every receptor here comes from a human donor in good health. Each CDR3 is given with its conserved first and last residue. The D gene is left open where the match is weak. Clone size is given for some rows only: seen once, a few or many times, or a class if the clone is expanded.

J: TRBJ1-2
size: -
D: -
V: TRBV4-1
CDR3: CASSQVTGIQGYTF
DNA: TGCGCCAGCAGCCAAGTTACAGGGATTCAAGGCTACACCTTC

J: TRBJ2-1
size: once
D: TRBD2
V: TRBV9
CDR3: CASSVAGGGRYNEQFF
DNA: TGTGCCAGCAGCGTAGCTGGGGGAGGGCGGTACAATGAGCAGTTCTTC

J: TRBJ2-2
size: -
D: -
V: TRBV11-3
CDR3: CASSPYDGYTGELFF
DNA: TGTGCCAGCAGCCCTTACGACGGGTACACCGGGGAGCTGTTTTTT

J: TRBJ2-4
size: -
D: TRBD2
V: TRBV14
CDR3: CASSLTSGSYYKNIQYF
DNA: TGTGCCAGCAGTTTAACTAGCGGGAGCTATTACAAAAACATTCAGTACTTC

J: TRBJ2-3
size: -
D: -
V: TRBV11-3
CDR3: CASSLDMDTQYF
DNA: TGTGCCAGCAGCTTAGATATGGATACGCAGTATTTT

J: TRBJ2-1
size: once
D: -
V: TRBV7-2
CDR3: CASSLSGINEQFF
DNA: TGTGCCAGCAGCTTATCCGGGATCAATGAGCAGTTCTTC

J: TRBJ2-2
size: once
D: TRBD2
V: TRBV9
CDR3: CASSELGLAGEGGTGELFF
DNA: TGTGCCAGCAGCGAATTAGGACTAGCGGGAGAAGGGGGCACCGGGGAGCTGTTTTTT

J: TRBJ2-7
size: -
D: TRBD2
V: TRBV29-1
CDR3: CSVGEGTYEQYF
DNA: TGCAGCGTTGGGGAGGGAACCTACGAGCAGTACTTC

J: TRBJ2-1
size: -
D: -
V: TRBV19
CDR3: CASSIKSSYNEQFF
DNA: TGTGCCAGTAGTATCAAGAGCTCCTACAATGAGCAGTTCTTC

J: TRBJ1-1
size: -
D: -
V: TRBV5-1
CDR3: CASSLRVDGTEAFF
DNA: TGCGCCAGCAGCCTCAGGGTTGATGGGACTGAAGCTTTCTTT

J: TRBJ2-1
size: -
D: -
V: TRBV5-4
CDR3: CATPMERVVSYNEQFF
DNA: TGTGCCACCCCCATGGAGCGGGTGGTTTCCTACAATGAGCAGTTCTTC

J: TRBJ2-1
size: -
D: TRBD2
V: TRBV10-3
CDR3: CAISESPSGVNEQFF
DNA: TGTGCCATCAGTGAGTCCCCTAGCGGGGTCAATGAGCAGTTCTTC

J: TRBJ2-7
size: -
D: -
V: TRBV21-1
CDR3: CASSSRDRGDEQYF
DNA: TGTGCCAGCAGCAGCCGGGACAGGGGCGACGAGCAGTACTTC

J: TRBJ2-5
size: -
D: TRBD2
V: TRBV5-1
CDR3: CASSFGAGGQETQYF
DNA: TGCGCCAGCAGCTTTGGAGCGGGGGGACAAGAGACCCAGTACTTC

J: TRBJ1-4
size: -
D: TRBD1
V: TRBV11-2
CDR3: CASRRLGQGREKLFF
DNA: TGTGCCAGCAGACGGCTGGGACAGGGAAGGGAAAAACTGTTTTTT

J: TRBJ2-7
size: -
D: -
V: TRBV28
CDR3: CASSFHGIAPTYEQYF
DNA: TGTGCCAGCAGTTTTCATGGAATAGCGCCTACCTACGAGCAGTACTTC

J: TRBJ2-1
size: -
D: TRBD2
V: TRBV11-2
CDR3: CASSLTAGTSVHNEQFF
DNA: TGTGCCAGCAGCTTGACTGCCGGGACTAGCGTCCACAATGAGCAGTTCTTC

J: TRBJ1-2
size: -
D: -
V: TRBV5-1
CDR3: CASSLNPAGTNYGYTF
DNA: TGCGCCAGCAGCTTGAACCCGGCAGGGACTAACTATGGCTACACCTTC

J: TRBJ2-7
size: -
D: -
V: TRBV11-1
CDR3: CASSQGSDSYEQYF
DNA: TGTGCCAGCAGCCAAGGGTCCGACAGCTACGAGCAGTACTTC

J: TRBJ2-7
size: once
D: TRBD2
V: TRBV27
CDR3: CASSFGTSYVEQYF
DNA: TGTGCCAGCAGCTTCGGGACTAGCTATGTCGAGCAGTACTTC

J: TRBJ2-2
size: -
D: -
V: TRBV11-2
CDR3: CASTQWGSLNTGELFF
DNA: TGTGCCAGCACCCAATGGGGCAGCCTGAACACCGGGGAGCTGTTTTTT

J: TRBJ2-1
size: -
D: -
V: TRBV5-3
CDR3: CARSFHRELGTPYNEQFF
DNA: TGTGCCAGAAGCTTCCATCGGGAGCTAGGGACCCCCTACAATGAGCAGTTCTTC

J: TRBJ1-5
size: -
D: TRBD1
V: TRBV19
CDR3: CASARQGFNQPQHF
DNA: TGTGCCAGTGCCCGACAGGGCTTCAATCAGCCCCAGCATTTT

J: TRBJ2-7
size: -
D: TRBD2
V: TRBV7-7
CDR3: CASSSGEGEQYF
DNA: TGTGCCAGCAGCTCGGGGGAGGGCGAGCAGTACTTC

J: TRBJ1-2
size: -
D: -
V: TRBV9
CDR3: CASSVASRGYGYTF
DNA: TGTGCCAGCAGCGTAGCTAGCAGGGGCTATGGCTACACCTTC

J: TRBJ1-1
size: -
D: -
V: TRBV29-1
CDR3: CSVVWEGNTEAFF
DNA: TGCAGCGTTGTCTGGGAGGGGAACACTGAAGCTTTCTTT

J: TRBJ2-7
size: -
D: -
V: TRBV6-1
CDR3: CASSEGWLASYYEQYF
DNA: TGTGCCAGCAGTGAAGGCTGGCTAGCGTCGTATTACGAGCAGTACTTC

J: TRBJ1-2
size: -
D: -
V: TRBV30
CDR3: CAWIPGHLNYGYTF
DNA: TGTGCCTGGATCCCGGGACATCTTAACTATGGCTACACCTTC

J: TRBJ2-5
size: -
D: TRBD2
V: TRBV15
CDR3: CATSRAYSGRGLETQYF
DNA: TGTGCCACCAGCAGAGCTTATAGCGGGAGAGGCTTAGAGACCCAGTACTTC

J: TRBJ2-7
size: -
D: TRBD1
V: TRBV6-5
CDR3: CASRDRPSYYEQYF
DNA: TGTGCCAGCAGGGACAGGCCTTCCTACTACGAGCAGTACTTC

J: TRBJ2-5
size: -
D: -
V: TRBV9
CDR3: CASSQSGKETQYF
DNA: TGTGCCAGCAGCCAAAGCGGTAAAGAGACCCAGTACTTC

J: TRBJ2-3
size: -
D: TRBD2
V: TRBV4-3
CDR3: CASSQALSGSSDTQYF
DNA: TGCGCCAGCAGCCAAGCTTTAAGCGGGAGCTCAGATACGCAGTATTTT

J: TRBJ2-7
size: -
D: -
V: TRBV7-8
CDR3: CASSLSGTYEQYF
DNA: TGTGCCAGCAGCTTAAGCGGTACCTACGAGCAGTACTTC

J: TRBJ1-2
size: -
D: -
V: TRBV25-1
CDR3: CASSEFGAGGYTF
DNA: TGTGCCAGCAGTGAATTCGGTGCGGGGGGCTACACCTTC

J: TRBJ2-1
size: -
D: TRBD2
V: TRBV12-5
CDR3: CASGLEAGGYNEQFF
DNA: TGTGCTAGTGGTTTGGAAGCGGGGGGATACAATGAGCAGTTCTTC

J: TRBJ2-7
size: once
D: -
V: TRBV30
CDR3: CAWSQGIYEQYF
DNA: TGTGCCTGGAGCCAGGGGATTTACGAGCAGTACTTC

J: TRBJ2-7
size: -
D: TRBD2
V: TRBV5-4
CDR3: CASSLPGLAAEDEQYF
DNA: TGTGCCAGCAGCTTGCCGGGACTAGCGGCCGAGGACGAGCAGTACTTC

J: TRBJ1-1
size: -
D: TRBD1
V: TRBV19
CDR3: CASSTDREVTEAFF
DNA: TGTGCCAGTAGTACCGACAGGGAGGTGACTGAAGCTTTCTTT

J: TRBJ1-2
size: -
D: TRBD1
V: TRBV19
CDR3: CASGDRGRYGYTF
DNA: TGTGCCAGTGGGGACAGGGGGAGATATGGCTACACCTTC

J: TRBJ2-7
size: -
D: TRBD1
V: TRBV15
CDR3: CATSRGVSGQGWYEQYF
DNA: TGTGCCACCAGCAGGGGGGTTAGTGGACAGGGGTGGTACGAGCAGTACTTC

J: TRBJ2-6
size: -
D: TRBD1
V: TRBV15
CDR3: CATSGGTGANVLTF
DNA: TGTGCCACCTCAGGGGGCACTGGGGCCAACGTCCTGACTTTC

J: TRBJ2-1
size: once
D: -
V: TRBV9
CDR3: CASSPRTMFNEQFF
DNA: TGTGCCAGCAGCCCACGGACTATGTTTAATGAGCAGTTCTTC

J: TRBJ2-4
size: once
D: -
V: TRBV5-6
CDR3: CASSLGGNIQYF
DNA: TGTGCCAGCAGCTTGGGAGGAAACATTCAGTACTTC

J: TRBJ1-2
size: -
D: TRBD1
V: TRBV5-4
CDR3: CASIKLQGEDGYTF
DNA: TGTGCCAGCATCAAACTCCAGGGGGAGGATGGCTACACCTTC

J: TRBJ1-1
size: -
D: -
V: TRBV5-4
CDR3: CASSGRSGRLTEAFF
DNA: TGTGCCAGCAGCGGTAGGTCGGGTCGTCTCACTGAAGCTTTCTTT

J: TRBJ1-5
size: -
D: TRBD1
V: TRBV9
CDR3: CASSATGGDNQPQHF
DNA: TGTGCCAGCAGCGCGACAGGGGGCGACAATCAGCCCCAGCATTTT

J: TRBJ2-6
size: -
D: -
V: TRBV5-4
CDR3: CASSLELSGANVLTF
DNA: TGTGCCAGCAGCTTGGAGCTCTCTGGGGCCAACGTCCTGACTTTC

J: TRBJ2-2
size: -
D: TRBD2
V: TRBV30
CDR3: CAWSGLAQTGELFF
DNA: TGTGCCTGGAGTGGACTAGCCCAGACCGGGGAGCTGTTTTTT

J: TRBJ1-5
size: -
D: TRBD1
V: TRBV4-1
CDR3: CASSQGTGTGYQPQHF
DNA: TGCGCCAGCAGCCAAGGGACCGGGACAGGGTATCAGCCCCAGCATTTT

J: TRBJ1-2
size: -
D: -
V: TRBV2
CDR3: CASLKVTGRDYGYTF
DNA: TGTGCCAGCCTAAAGGTTACAGGTCGGGACTATGGCTACACCTTC

J: TRBJ1-4
size: -
D: -
V: TRBV9
CDR3: CASSAGSEKLFF
DNA: TGTGCCAGCAGTGCAGGAAGTGAAAAACTGTTTTTT

J: TRBJ2-7
size: -
D: -
V: TRBV9
CDR3: CASSVEESSGVWEQYF
DNA: TGTGCCAGCAGCGTAGAGGAGTCGTCGGGTGTGTGGGAGCAGTACTTC